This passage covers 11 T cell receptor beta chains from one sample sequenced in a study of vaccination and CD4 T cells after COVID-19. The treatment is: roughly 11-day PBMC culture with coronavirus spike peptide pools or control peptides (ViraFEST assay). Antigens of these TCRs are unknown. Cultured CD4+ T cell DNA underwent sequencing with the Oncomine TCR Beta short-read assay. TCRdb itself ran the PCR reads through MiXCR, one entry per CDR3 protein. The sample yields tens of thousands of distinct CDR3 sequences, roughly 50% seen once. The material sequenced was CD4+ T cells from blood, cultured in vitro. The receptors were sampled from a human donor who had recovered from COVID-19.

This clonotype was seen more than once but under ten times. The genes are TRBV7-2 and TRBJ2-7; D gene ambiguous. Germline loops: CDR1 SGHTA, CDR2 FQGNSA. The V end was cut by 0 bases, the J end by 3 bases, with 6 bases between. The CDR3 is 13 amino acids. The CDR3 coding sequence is TGTGCCAGCAGCTTAGCTATACACTACGAGCAGTACTTC. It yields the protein CASSLAIHYEQYF.

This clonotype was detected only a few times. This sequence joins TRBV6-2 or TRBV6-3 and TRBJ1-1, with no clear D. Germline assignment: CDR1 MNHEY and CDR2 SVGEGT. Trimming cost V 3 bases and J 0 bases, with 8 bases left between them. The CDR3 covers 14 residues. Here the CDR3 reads CASSYQRMNTEAFF. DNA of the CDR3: TGTGCCAGCAGTTATCAGAGAATGAACACTGAAGCTTTCTTT.

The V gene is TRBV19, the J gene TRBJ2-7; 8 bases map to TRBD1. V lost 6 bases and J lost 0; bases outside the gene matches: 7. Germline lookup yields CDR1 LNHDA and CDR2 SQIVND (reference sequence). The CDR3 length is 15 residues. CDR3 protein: CASRARDRSSYEQYF. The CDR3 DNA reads TGTGCCAGTAGGGCCAGGGACAGGAGCTCCTACGAGCAGTACTTC.

The CDR3 DNA follows: TGTGCCAGCAGTTATGGCTTCGGCTATGGCTACACCTTC. This translates into CASSYGFGYGYTF. The chain has TRBV6-5 and TRBJ1-2, with no clear D. The CDR3 covers 13 residues. Trimming cost V 3 bases and J 4 bases, with 9 bases left between them. Germline V gene data show CDR1 as MNHEY and CDR2 as SVGAGI.

CDR3 sequence: CASSDGGHPPYEQYF. The DNA of the CDR3 is TGTGCCAGCAGTGATGGGGGACATCCACCCTACGAGCAGTACTTC. The chain has TRBV6-1 and TRBJ2-7; tentative D call: TRBD1 (6 bases). Trimming removed 3 bases from V and 2 bases from J, with 14 bases in between. Germline values: CDR1 MNHNS, CDR2 SASEGT. The CDR3 loop spans 15 amino acids.

Here the CDR3 reads CSVGGAATEAFF. Written as DNA, the CDR3 is TGCAGCGTTGGAGGGGCAGCCACTGAAGCTTTCTTT. The chain joins TRBV29-1 to TRBJ1-1; weak D call: TRBD1 (5 bases). The CDR3 loop spans 12 amino acids. Germline V gives CDR1 SQVTM, CDR2 ANQGSEA. V was clipped by 4 bases and J by 4 bases, with 10 bases between them.

The CDR3 sequence: CASSKQGGAQPQHF. The CDR3 DNA reads as TGCGCCAGCAGCAAACAGGGGGGTGCTCAGCCCCAGCATTTT. The rearrangement joins TRBV5-1 to TRBJ1-5; 8 positions agree with TRBD1. This CDR3 has 14 residues. CDR1 and CDR2 (germline): SGHRS, YFSETQ. J gave up 6 bases and V 4 bases, and 6 bases lay outside the gene matches.

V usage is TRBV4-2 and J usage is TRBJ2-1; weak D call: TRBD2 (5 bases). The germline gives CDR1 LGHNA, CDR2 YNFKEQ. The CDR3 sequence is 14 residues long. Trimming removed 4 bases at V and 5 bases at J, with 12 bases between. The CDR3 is CASSPGMGNNEQFF. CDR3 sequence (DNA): TGTGCCAGCAGCCCCGGGATGGGAAACAATGAGCAGTTCTTC.

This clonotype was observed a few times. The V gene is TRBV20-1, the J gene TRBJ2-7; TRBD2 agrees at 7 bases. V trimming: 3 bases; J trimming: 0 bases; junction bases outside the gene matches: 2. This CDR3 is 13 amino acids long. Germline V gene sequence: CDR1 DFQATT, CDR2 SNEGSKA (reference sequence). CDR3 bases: TGCAGTGCTAGGCGGGGGTCCTCCTACGAGCAGTACTTC. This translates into CSARRGSSYEQYF.

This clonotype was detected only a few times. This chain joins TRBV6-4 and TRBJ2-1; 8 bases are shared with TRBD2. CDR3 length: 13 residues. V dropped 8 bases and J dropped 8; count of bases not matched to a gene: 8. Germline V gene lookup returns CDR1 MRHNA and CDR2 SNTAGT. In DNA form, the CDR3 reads TGTGCCAGCTCCTCGGGACTAGAGTATGAGCAGTTCTTC. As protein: CASSSGLEYEQFF.

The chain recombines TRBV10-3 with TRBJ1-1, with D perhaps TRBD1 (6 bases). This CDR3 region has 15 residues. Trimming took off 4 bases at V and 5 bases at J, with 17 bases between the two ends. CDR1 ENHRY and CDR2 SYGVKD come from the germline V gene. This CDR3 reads CAISGGVRGRTEAFF. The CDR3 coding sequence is TGTGCCATCAGTGGAGGGGTCCGGGGGCGAACTGAAGCTTTCTTT.